This T cell receptor beta chain was recovered during a study of spatial heterogeneity in lung cancer. TCRdb re-called the 5' RACE reads with MiXCR, one entry per CDR3 protein. The sample includes under 4,500 distinct CDR3 sequences, roughly 9.8% of them seen just once. By its share, this clonotype is medium-sized. As for time point: sample taken at primary tumor resection. Extraction of whole RNA from tumor, nontumor lung or frozen PBMC preceded unsorted sequencing. Sample: PBMCs, taken at surgery. This receptor was obtained from a male donor with early-stage non-small cell lung cancer.

The CDR3 nucleotides read TGTGCCAGCAGCTCTTTCGACTCCGGGGAGCTGTTTTTT. Translating gives CASSSFDSGELFF. V is TRBV7-8 and J is TRBJ2-2; no clear D. Germline CDR1 is SGHVS and CDR2 is FQNEAQ. The CDR3 consists of 13 residues. V was shortened by 4 bases and J by 6 bases, with 9 bases between the two germline ends. Looking up the rest from reference TRBV7-8 and TRBJ2-2 gives the full variable domain: GAGVSQSPRYKVAKRGQDVALRCDPISGHVSLFWYQQALGQGPEFLTYFQNEAQLDKSGLPSDRFFAERPEGSVSTLKIQRTQQEDSAVYLCASSSFDSGELFFGEGSRLTVL.